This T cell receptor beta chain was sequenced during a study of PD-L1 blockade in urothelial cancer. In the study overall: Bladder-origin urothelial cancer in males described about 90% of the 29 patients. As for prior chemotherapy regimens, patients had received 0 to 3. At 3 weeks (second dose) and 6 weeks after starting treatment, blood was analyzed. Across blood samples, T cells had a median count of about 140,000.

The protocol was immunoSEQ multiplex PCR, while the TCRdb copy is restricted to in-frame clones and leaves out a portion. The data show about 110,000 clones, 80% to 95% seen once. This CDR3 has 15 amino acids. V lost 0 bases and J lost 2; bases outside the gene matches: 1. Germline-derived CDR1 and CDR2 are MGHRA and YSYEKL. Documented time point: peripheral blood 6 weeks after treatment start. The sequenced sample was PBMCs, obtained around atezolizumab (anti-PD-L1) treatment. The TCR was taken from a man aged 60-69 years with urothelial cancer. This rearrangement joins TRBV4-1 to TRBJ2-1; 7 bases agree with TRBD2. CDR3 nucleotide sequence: TGCGCCAGCAGCCAAGAACTAGCGACCTACAATGAGCAGTTCTTC. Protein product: CASSQELATYNEQFF.